This T cell receptor beta chain appears in the sequencing data of a study of blood T cell repertoires in COVID-19 (dated by TCRdb to the early 2020s). General notes on the study: Collaborator samples came from the United States, Italy and Spain and covered acute and convalescent phases of COVID-19. The prospective study material was composed of cDNA or gDNA derived from T cells, B-cell-depleted T cells, or PBMCs. The dataset comprised deeply sampled blood TCRbeta repertoires from subjects exposed to, actively infected with, or recovered from COVID-19. The repertoires were made available in a free public database intended to serve as a resource for research on the immune response to SARS-CoV-2. The samples were drawn from the first 160 participants of the ongoing ImmuneRACE study and from 1,254 subjects provided by 6 global collaborators. Nearly every sample came with metadata listing a de-identified subject ID, COVID-19 status, age in years and sex. Where HLA class I and class II types were available, the types were taken from metadata supplied by the sample provider, not from assay-based typing. Study-wide conclusions, independent of this receptor: The amount of clinical and demographic metadata varied by source and participant and was provided uncurated.

Participants in the prospective study were aged about 18 to 95 years, lived in under 30 United States geographic areas, and enrolled through a virtual design. In the prospective study, cohorts were assigned on the basis of participant-reported clinical history obtained from a screening survey and a study questionnaire. Recovered participants in ImmuneRACE Cohort 3 were defined by two consecutive negative NP/OP PCR tests, clearance by a healthcare professional, or resolution of symptoms. In the prospective study, mobile phlebotomists collected whole blood, serum and a nasopharyngeal or oropharyngeal swab from each participant. Participants in the prospective study had the option to provide additional blood draws and questionnaires over an approximately two-month period. Blood samples from the prospective study were shipped frozen or at room temperature prior to DNA extraction. TCRbeta CDR3 regions were amplified from genomic DNA by means of the immunoSEQ Assay, a bias-controlled multiplex PCR. Regarding the original processing steps: The number of nucleated cells in each sample was estimated from the amplification of reference gene primers within the assay. To quantify the absolute abundance of each unique TCRbeta CDR3 rearrangement, sequence reads were collapsed and filtered. For each sample, productive Simpson clonality was calculated as the square root of Simpson's diversity index over productive rearrangements. Not all clones reach the TCRdb copy of this immuneACCESS table, which keeps in-frame sequences only. Checked studies attribute under half of the gap to unresolved V genes and leave the rest unexplained. V and J calls and clone size are given by that table; D and trimming were obtained from the DNA. The table for this sample lists about 320,000 clones; under 90% of them were counted only once. The ten largest clones represent about 9.4% of the sample.

Measured from the cysteine to the phenylalanine, the CDR3 is 11 residues long. The entry retains the CDR3 DNA only, 33 bases that are in frame from base 1. CDR1 SNHLY and CDR2 FYNNEI were looked up in the germline V gene. The V and J ends are trimmed by 9 bases and 11 bases, leaving 15 bases between them. To note about this clone: It lacks a known antigen. The input lacks base qualities; no much larger clone sits a single base away.

The clonotype originates from a woman younger than 35 who had recovered from COVID-19. Source material: PBMCs or T cells enriched from blood (not recorded which). The rearranged segments are TRBV2 and TRBJ2-3, with TRBD2 tentatively as D gene (5 bases match). The sequenced DNA: TGTGCCAGTAGGACGGGGAACAAGCAGTATTTT. Its product reads: CASRTGNKQYF.